What follows are 11 T cell receptor beta chains derived from one specimen sequenced in a study of patients and donors after allogeneic stem cell transplantation. Each CDR3 protein is one row after TCRdb ran MiXCR on the RT-PCR reads. The sample consists of about 230,000 distinct CDR3 sequences, 13% to 15% of them appearing once. The sample was blood, either unsorted or a sorted T cell fraction (not recorded which). These receptors were taken from a human donor who was either an allogeneic HSCT recipient or a stem cell or donor lymphocyte infusion donor (not recorded which). It is not recorded whose cells these are; they may come from a transplant donor.

Comment on this clonotype: Possible read error: a much larger clone is one base away. The V call is TRBV28, the J call TRBJ1-5; D gene uncertain. The germline CDR1 and CDR2 sequences are MDHEN and SYDVKM. CDR3 size: 13 residues. V was cut by 7 bases and J by 5 bases, with 12 bases left in between. CDR3 sequence reads: CASILYKDQPQHF. In nucleotides, the CDR3 is TGTGCCAGCATCCTTTATAAGGATCAGCCCCAGCATTTT.

This clonotype has ten or more counts. This rearrangement joins TRBV4-1 to TRBJ1-6; TRBD1 aligns across 9 bases. This CDR3 comprises 15 residues. Germline CDR1 is MGHRA and CDR2 is YSYEKL. Losses at the gene ends were 1 base for V and 7 bases for J; bases not matched to a gene: 2. For the CDR3, the DNA is TGCGCCAGCAGCCAAGTGGGGACAGGGAATTCACCCCTCCACTTT. Protein: CASSQVGTGNSPLHF.

At least ten counts were recorded for this clonotype. This chain links TRBV28 with TRBJ1-2; D remains unclear. V lost 5 bases, J lost 2 bases, and 12 bases lay in between. Germline values: CDR1 MDHEN, CDR2 SYDVKM. This CDR3 comprises 14 residues. For the CDR3, the DNA is TGTGCCAGCAGTCCATATAATCCCAACTATGGCTACACCTTC. Amino acids: CASSPYNPNYGYTF.

The chain employs TRBV3-1 and TRBJ2-1; possibly TRBD2 for D (6 bases). Germline V lookup: CDR1 LGHDT, CDR2 YNNKEL (reference sequence). Trimming removed 4 bases from V and 1 base from J, with 17 bases in between. This CDR3 is 17 amino acids long. CDR3: CASSPRGSGPSYNEQFF. CDR3 coding DNA: TGTGCCAGCAGCCCCCGGGGTAGCGGTCCTTCCTACAATGAGCAGTTCTTC.

This clonotype has a count of ten or more. V and J are TRBV5-5 and TRBJ1-2; 9 bases map to TRBD1. The trim removed 5 bases at V and 7 bases at J, leaving 6 bases unmatched. The CDR3 has 13 amino acids. From germline, CDR1 is SGHKS and CDR2 YYEKEE (reference sequence). The CDR3 reads CASSVQGASGYTF. CDR3 DNA: TGTGCCAGCAGTGTACAGGGGGCGAGTGGCTACACCTTC.

The V call is TRBV27, the J call TRBJ1-6, with 11 bases fitting TRBD1. V trimming: 3 bases; J trimming: 5 bases; junction bases outside the gene matches: 6. Germline CDR1 and CDR2: MNHEY and SMNVEV (reference sequence). This CDR3 comprises 17 residues. The chain's CDR3 is CASSLWTGGLNNSPLHF. CDR3 DNA sequence: TGTGCCAGCAGTTTGTGGACAGGGGGCCTAAATAATTCACCCCTCCACTTT.

The V call is TRBV14, the J call TRBJ2-5; D perhaps matches TRBD1 (6 bases). The V end lost 2 bases, the J end lost 5 bases, and 15 bases lay between the germline ends. The CDR3 contains 15 residues. Germline loops: CDR1 SGHDN, CDR2 FVKESK. The CDR3 nucleotides are TGTGCCAGCAGCCAACCCGGGACCAGGGGTGAGACCCAGTACTTC. It yields the protein CASSQPGTRGETQYF.

In its sample, this clonotype was seen a few times. This chain joins TRBV5-4 and TRBJ2-6, with TRBD1 as a possible D gene (5 bases). This CDR3 is built from 15 residues. Trimming left V 1 base short and J 0 bases short, with 5 bases between. Per the germline V gene, CDR1 is SGHNT and CDR2 is YYREEE (reference sequence). CDR3: CASSLRGSGANVLTF. CDR3 nucleotide sequence: TGTGCCAGCAGCTTGAGGGGCTCTGGGGCCAACGTCCTGACTTTC. Filled out from reference TRBV5-4 and TRBJ2-6, the complete variable domain reads ETGVTQSPTHLIKTRGQQVTLRCSSQSGHNTVSWYQQALGQGPQFIFQYYREEENGRGNFPPRFSGLQFPNYSSELNVNALELDDSALYLCASSLRGSGANVLTFGAGSRLTVL.

The chain recombines TRBV28 with TRBJ2-7; D may be TRBD1 (5 bases). CDR3 length: 12 amino acids. Germline V gene lookup returns CDR1 MDHEN and CDR2 SYDVKM. The V and J ends lost 8 bases and 3 bases respectively, with 11 bases between them. The CDR3 region is CASRQGYYEQYF. In DNA form, the CDR3 reads TGTGCCAGCCGGCAGGGTTACTACGAGCAGTACTTC.

Many counts were recorded for this clonotype. This chain joins TRBV6-1 and TRBJ2-5; D call uncertain. CDR3 length: 14 residues. CDR1 is MNHNS, CDR2 SASEGT, per germline. Trimming took 5 bases from V and 5 from J, leaving 15 bases between them. CDR3 coding DNA: TGTGCCAGCAGTAGCTCCATAGGCTGGGAGACCCAGTACTTC. Translating it yields CASSSSIGWETQYF.

This clonotype was counted at least ten times. The chain uses TRBV7-3 and TRBJ2-5; maybe TRBD2 (5 bases). The CDR3 contains 13 residues. Trimming left V 1 base short and J 7 bases short, with 10 bases between. The germline CDR1 and CDR2 sequences are SGHTA and FQGTGA. The CDR3 nucleotides read TGTGCCAGCAGCTTAAGAGAGGGTGGGACCCAGTACTTC. Translated: CASSLREGGTQYF.